The 2 T cell receptor beta chains presented below share a single source sample, sequenced in a study of blood T cell repertoires in COVID-19. This table comes from immunoSEQ multiplex PCR, and its TCRdb copy is limited to in-frame clones, with some not included. The repertoire holds more than 350,000 clones, with approximately 92% as singletons. The sample taken for sequencing was PBMCs or T cells enriched from blood (not recorded which). These TCRs come from a man younger than 30 who had recovered from COVID-19.

The V and J genes are TRBV5-1 and TRBJ2-7; D might be TRBD2 (6 bases). The CDR3 totals 13 residues. The V gene's germline CDR1 is SGHRS and CDR2 YFSETQ. Trimming shortened V by 4 bases and J by 7 bases, and 15 bases separated the two germline ends. The CDR3 region is CASSKGPAGEQYF. CDR3 coding DNA: TGCGCCAGCAGCAAAGGGCCCGCGGGGGAGCAGTACTTC.

J is TRBJ2-1 and V is TRBV7-3; tentatively, D is TRBD2 (6 bases). Germline CDR1 is SGHTA and CDR2 is FQGTGA. Deletions cut 5 bases from V and 2 bases from J, with 19 bases between. The length of the CDR3 is 17 residues. The CDR3 spells CASSPSGGDLTYNEQFF. In nucleotides, the CDR3 is TGTGCCAGCAGCCCCTCGGGCGGGGACCTTACCTACAATGAGCAGTTCTTC.